The 16 T cell receptor beta chains given below trace back to one sample, sequenced in a study of vaccination effects on CD4 cells after COVID-19. Sequencing in the ViraFEST assay came after antigen-specific CD4+ T cells had been expanded with viral peptide pools, which were used to stimulate PBMC. Once cultured for approximately ten days, the cells underwent separation to obtain CD4+ T cells. The vaccine given was either BNT162b2 or mRNA-1273, in two doses. Measured with immunoSEQ multiplex PCR; TCRdb has only the in-frame clones, and not every one. Altogether roughly 71,000 clones are present, about 80% being singletons, with the ten largest covering 0.8% to 1%. No cognate antigen is known for these TCRs. Sample: CD4+ T cells from PBMCs cultured with HCoV-OC43 spike peptides, taken after COVID-19 vaccination. Subset here: HCoV-OC43 spike overlapping peptide pool stimulation. The source of these receptors is a human donor who received a COVID-19 vaccine.

This clone has a single count. The rearrangement joins TRBV7-2 to TRBJ1-2; D unresolved. The CDR3 is made up of 17 amino acids. Germline CDR1 SGHTA, CDR2 FQGNSA. Trimming cost V 3 bases and J 3 bases, with 20 bases left between them. This chain's CDR3 is CASSFSPVPGGHYGYTF. The CDR3 DNA follows: TGTGCCAGCAGCTTTTCCCCCGTCCCGGGAGGGCACTATGGCTACACCTTC.

The CDR3 nucleotides read TGTGCCATCAGTGAGGCGGGGGCCCTCACAGATACGCAGTATTTT. It specifies CAISEAGALTDTQYF. The chain is built from TRBV10-3 and TRBJ2-3; tentatively, D is TRBD2 (7 bases). Germline CDR1 and CDR2: ENHRY and SYGVKD. The germline V and J ends were trimmed by 2 bases and 2 bases, with 11 bases remaining between them. The CDR3 sequence is 15 residues long.

This clone turned up a few times. In DNA, the CDR3 is TGTGCCAGCAGCTTGGAGATGGGATCTAATGAGCAGTTCTTC. Its protein is CASSLEMGSNEQFF. The chain has TRBV11-2 and TRBJ2-1; D ambiguous. V lost 3 bases and J lost 7, with 13 bases in between. Germline V gene lookup returns CDR1 SGHAT and CDR2 FQNNGV. The CDR3 consists of 14 residues.

The chain carries TRBV9 and TRBJ2-3; 11 positions match TRBD1. The CDR3 contains 15 residues. Trimming took 4 bases from V and 3 from J; bases not matched to a gene: 4. Per the germline V gene, CDR1 is SGDLS and CDR2 is YYNGEE. The CDR3 is CASSFGQGATDTQYF. The CDR3, as DNA: TGTGCCAGCAGCTTCGGACAGGGGGCAACAGATACGCAGTATTTT. The entire variable domain, with the rest obtained from reference TRBV9 and TRBJ2-3, is as follows: DSGVTQTPKHLITATGQRVTLRCSPRSGDLSVYWYQQSLDQGLQFLIQYYNGEERAKGNILERFSAQQFPDLHSELNLSSLELGDSALYFCASSFGQGATDTQYFGPGTRLTVL.

The chain couples TRBV28 to TRBJ1-2, with TRBD1 matching over 10 bases. Per germline, CDR1 MDHEN and CDR2 SYDVKM. The CDR3 has 15 amino acids. The trim removed 6 bases at V and 2 bases at J, leaving 6 bases unmatched. The CDR3 sequence: CASSLRTGGNYGYTF. CDR3 in DNA: TGTGCCAGCAGCCTAAGGACAGGGGGGAACTATGGCTACACCTTC.

The chain employs TRBV9 and TRBJ1-2, with 9 nucleotides matching TRBD1. This CDR3 contains 15 residues. Germline V lookup: CDR1 SGDLS, CDR2 YYNGEE. V shed 2 bases, J shed 5 bases, and the junction held 7 bases outside the gene matches. CDR3 sequence: CASSVAGTGSYGYTF. For the CDR3, the DNA is TGTGCCAGCAGCGTGGCCGGGACAGGGTCATATGGCTACACCTTC. Full variable domain (missing parts from reference TRBV9 and TRBJ1-2): DSGVTQTPKHLITATGQRVTLRCSPRSGDLSVYWYQQSLDQGLQFLIQYYNGEERAKGNILERFSAQQFPDLHSELNLSSLELGDSALYFCASSVAGTGSYGYTFGSGTRLTVV.

V is TRBV9 and J is TRBJ1-2; D not resolved. The V end was cut by 2 bases, the J end by 6 bases, with 17 bases between. The CDR3 is 15 amino acids. From germline, CDR1 is SGDLS and CDR2 YYNGEE. The CDR3 DNA follows: TGTGCCAGCAGCGTGGGCCTGATCGACCCTAATGGCTACACCTTC. It yields the protein CASSVGLIDPNGYTF.

The gene calls are TRBV19 and TRBJ1-2; a possible D gene is TRBD1 (6 bases). Germline lookup yields CDR1 LNHDA and CDR2 SQIVND (reference sequence). CDR3 length: 15 amino acids. V lost 7 bases to trimming and J lost 4 bases, with 19 bases between them. The CDR3: CASTITGLGGYGYTF. The DNA of the CDR3 is TGTGCCAGTACCATAACAGGGCTAGGGGGCTATGGCTACACCTTC.

The chain has TRBV5-1 and TRBJ2-5; no definite D call. The CDR3 loop spans 11 amino acids. Germline CDR1 SGHRS, CDR2 YFSETQ. V was cut by 1 base and J by 5 bases, with 3 bases left in between. The CDR3 loop is CASSLRETQYF. CDR3 sequence (DNA): TGCGCCAGCAGCTTGAGGGAGACCCAGTACTTC. Full variable domain (missing parts from reference TRBV5-1 and TRBJ2-5): KAGVTQTPRYLIKTRGQQVTLSCSPISGHRSVSWYQQTPGQGLQFLFEYFSETQRNKGNFPGRFSGRQFSNSRSEMNVSTLELGDSALYLCASSLRETQYFGPGTRLLVL.

This chain links TRBV18 with TRBJ2-2, with D unclear. CDR3 length: 14 amino acids. CDR1 and CDR2 from the germline V gene are KGHSH and LQKENI. Trimming shortened V by 0 bases and J by 4 bases, and 6 bases separated the two germline ends. CDR3: CASSPPESTGELFF. Written as DNA, the CDR3 is TGTGCCAGCTCACCACCTGAGAGCACCGGGGAGCTGTTTTTT.

The chain employs TRBV6-5 and TRBJ2-5; 8 positions match TRBD1. Losses at the gene ends were 2 bases for V and 2 bases for J; bases not matched to a gene: 7. CDR1 and CDR2 from the germline V gene are MNHEY and SVGAGI. The CDR3 is made up of 16 amino acids. In DNA form, the CDR3 reads TGTGCCAGCAGTTACGGTGGGACAGGAGCACAAGAGACCCAGTACTTC. Its translation: CASSYGGTGAQETQYF.

V gene TRBV7-8 combines with J gene TRBJ2-7; 7 nucleotides match TRBD1. V shed 3 bases and J 1 base; nucleotides not matched to a gene: 9. The CDR3 totals 16 residues. The germline V gene has CDR1 SGHVS and CDR2 FQNEAQ. The CDR3: CASSFRGQEDSYEQYV. The CDR3 bases are TGTGCCAGCAGCTTCCGAGGACAGGAGGATTCCTACGAGCAGTACGTC.

This sequence joins TRBV7-9 and TRBJ1-5; 9 nucleotides align to TRBD1. Germline-derived CDR1 and CDR2 are SEHNR and FQNEAQ (reference sequence). The V segment lost 8 bases and the J segment 1 base; nucleotides outside the gene matches: 3. The CDR3 is 14 amino acids. CDR3 DNA: TGTGCCAGCGGCACAGGGGGCAGCAATCAGCCCCAGCATTTT. This encodes CASGTGGSNQPQHF.

The DNA of the CDR3 is TGTGCCAGCAGCTTAGATGTGAACACTGAAGCTTTCTTT. Translation: CASSLDVNTEAFF. The gene calls are TRBV7-9 and TRBJ1-1, with D unresolved. Germline lookup yields CDR1 SEHNR and CDR2 FQNEAQ (reference sequence). The length of the CDR3 is 13 residues. Trimming pared 1 base from V and 0 bases from J, leaving 3 bases between. Drawing the rest from reference TRBV7-9 and TRBJ1-1, the complete variable domain is DTGVSQNPRHKITKRGQNVTFRCDPISEHNRLYWYRQTLGQGPEFLTYFQNEAQLEKSRLLSDRFSAERPKGSFSTLEIQRTEQGDSAMYLCASSLDVNTEAFFGQGTRLTVV.

This CDR3 is CASNPGGGYGYTF. DNA of the CDR3: TGTGCCAGCAACCCAGGGGGGGGCTATGGCTACACCTTC. V gene TRBV5-5 combines with J gene TRBJ1-2; 7 positions agree with TRBD1. V was pared by 6 bases and J by 4 bases, with 6 bases of the junction left unmatched. The CDR3 runs to 13 residues. CDR1 SGHKS and CDR2 YYEKEE come from the germline V gene (reference sequence). Filled out from reference TRBV5-5 and TRBJ1-2, the complete variable domain reads DAGVTQSPTHLIKTRGQQVTLRCSPISGHKSVSWYQQVLGQGPQFIFQYYEKEERGRGNFPDRFSARQFPNYSSELNVNALLLGDSALYLCASNPGGGYGYTFGSGTRLTVV.

The V gene is TRBV3-1 (or the pseudogene TRBV3-2), the J gene TRBJ1-1; D unclear. The CDR3 has 14 residues. V was shortened by 0 bases and J by 5 bases, with 10 bases between the two germline ends. The germline V gene encodes CDR1 LGHDT and CDR2 YNNKEL (reference sequence). The CDR3 DNA is TGTGCCAGCAGCCAAGAAGACCGGCATACTGAAGCTTTCTTT. It specifies CASSQEDRHTEAFF.